This T cell receptor beta chain was sequenced during a study of shared clonotypes between healthy human individuals. Assay used: immunoSEQ multiplex PCR; TCRdb lists only in-frame clones, some missing. The table includes 2,500,000 or so clones, 85% to 95% detected once. This clone showed up just once. The CDR3 contains 15 residues. Germline lookup yields CDR1 SGHNT and CDR2 YYREEE (reference sequence). V lost 5 bases, J lost 3 bases, and 6 bases stayed unmatched. The V gene is TRBV5-4, the J gene TRBJ2-1, with 9 nucleotides matching TRBD1. This sequence was found in a man younger than 35 in good health. Some clones in this sample may be carry-over from other donors' samples. The sequenced sample was naive CD4+ T cells from PBMCs. Subset here: CD45RA+ positively selected. As DNA, the CDR3 is TGTGCCAGCAGTTCGGGGACAGGGCGCTACAATGAGCAGTTCTTC. It translates to CASSSGTGRYNEQFF.